Each of the 22 T cell receptor beta chains below was sequenced from the same sample in a study of blood T cells in healthy people across ages. Next came a second PCR, run for 7 to 11 cycles, which used a sample-barcoded 5' primer along with a J-beta primer mix. TCRdb fed the 5' RACE reads into MiXCR, producing one record per CDR3 protein. The repertoire includes hundreds of thousands of distinct CDR3 sequences, roughly 32% of them detected once, and approximately 15% sits in the top ten. The sample was blood. Receptors were obtained from an elderly woman in good health.

This clonotype was observed a few times. This sequence joins TRBV20-1 and TRBJ2-1; 8 bases align to TRBD1. The length of the CDR3 is 17 residues. V dropped 4 bases and J dropped 0; count of bases not matched to a gene: 11. Germline CDR1 and CDR2: DFQATT and SNEGSKA (reference sequence). The CDR3 is CSATPLRGTGSYNEQFF. DNA for the CDR3: TGCAGTGCTACCCCTCTTCGGGGGACAGGCTCCTACAATGAGCAGTTCTTC.

Regarding this clonotype: A much larger clone lies one base from this, so it may be a read error. The rearrangement uses TRBV20-1 and TRBJ2-1, with D tentatively TRBD2 (6 bases). The CDR3 loop spans 15 amino acids. Germline V gene lookup returns CDR1 DFQATT and CDR2 SNEGSKA (reference sequence). Trimming removed 0 bases from V and 6 bases from J, with 15 bases in between. As DNA, the CDR3 is TGCAGTGCTAGAGATTGGAGGAGGGGCCCCAATGAGCAGTTCTTC. Translation: CSARDWRRGPNEQFF.

In this sample, this clonotype turned up many times. This sequence joins TRBV15 and TRBJ1-2, with 10 bases fitting TRBD1. V was clipped by 1 base and J by 4 bases; unmatched bases: 3. The CDR3 extends over 15 amino acids. Looked up from germline, CDR1 is LNHNV and CDR2 is YYDKDF (reference sequence). CDR3 in DNA: TGTGCCACCAGCAGAGTGACAGGGGGCGCCTATGGCTACACCTTC. Translation gives CATSRVTGGAYGYTF. Full variable domain (remainder filled in from reference TRBV15 and TRBJ1-2): DAMVIQNPRYQVTQFGKPVTLSCSQTLNHNVMYWYQQKSSQAPKLLFHYYDKDFNNEADTPDNFQSRRPNTSFCFLDIRSPGLGDTAMYLCATSRVTGGAYGYTFGSGTRLTVV.

A single count supports this clonotype. Given a much more abundant clone one base away, this may be a read error. The CDR3 end shows no conserved phenylalanine or tryptophan, and so a read error is likely. The chain is built from TRBV7-6 and TRBJ1-1, with 8 bases lining up with TRBD1. The CDR3 extends over 17 amino acids. Per the germline V gene, CDR1 is SGHVS and CDR2 is FNYEAQ. With V trimmed by 5 bases and J by 0 bases, 11 bases remained unmatched. Here the CDR3 DNA reads TGTGCCAGCAGCCGCGGGGGGACAGGTGGTCTGAACACTGAAGCTTTCCTT. It encodes CASSRGGTGGLNTEAFL.

This clonotype was picked up a small number of times. This chain uses TRBV20-1 with TRBJ1-1; maybe TRBD1 (5 bases). V was cut by 8 bases and J by 5 bases, with 18 bases left in between. CDR1 DFQATT and CDR2 SNEGSKA come from the germline V gene (reference sequence). This CDR3 region has 13 residues. The DNA for the CDR3 is TGCAGTTTCTCCCGGGGGGGAAGGACTGAAGCTTTCTTT. It yields the protein CSFSRGGRTEAFF.

A remark on this clonotype: The germline gene is not matched at one end of the junction; a read error may be the cause. The genes are TRBV20-1 and TRBJ1-1; D remains ambiguous. The CDR3 is 15 residues long. Germline values: CDR1 DFQATT, CDR2 SNEGSKA (reference sequence). The CDR3 region is CSARVVGLSNTGAFF. The CDR3 bases are TGCAGTGCTAGAGTCGTTGGTCTATCAAACACTGGAGCTTTCTTT.

This clonotype was counted ten times or more. V and J are TRBV12-3 or TRBV12-4 and TRBJ2-5; D unresolved. CDR3 length equals 15 residues. Trimming left V 2 bases short and J 3 bases short, with 13 bases between. The CDR3 spells CASSLSGRPEETQYF. CDR3 sequence (DNA): TGTGCCAGCAGTTTAAGTGGACGGCCCGAAGAGACCCAGTACTTC.

The rearrangement links TRBV5-1 to TRBJ2-5, with 7 positions matching TRBD2. V gave up 0 bases and J gave up 2 bases; unmatched junction bases: 7. This CDR3 has 16 residues. Germline CDR1 and CDR2: SGHRS and YFSETQ. Written as DNA, the CDR3 is TGCGCCAGCAGCTTGGGACCTAGCGGTACACAAGAGACCCAGTACTTC. Translating it yields CASSLGPSGTQETQYF.

The chain is built from TRBV6-5 and TRBJ2-7, with TRBD1 as a possible D gene (7 bases). CDR1 is MNHEY and CDR2 is SVGAGI in the germline V gene. This CDR3 is 13 amino acids long. V was cut by 2 bases and J by 6 bases, with 11 bases left in between. The CDR3 sequence is CASSYGGGAEQYF. In DNA, the CDR3 is TGTGCCAGCAGTTACGGAGGGGGCGCCGAGCAGTACTTC.

In its sample, this clonotype was seen a few times. The chain combines TRBV20-1 with TRBJ2-7, with no clear D. Trimming stripped 5 bases from V and 2 bases from J, with 13 bases between. From germline, CDR1 is DFQATT and CDR2 SNEGSKA (reference sequence). The CDR3 has 13 residues. This chain's CDR3 is CSAPWGPTYEQYF. The CDR3 DNA reads as TGCAGTGCTCCCTGGGGTCCCACCTACGAGCAGTACTTC.

This clonotype was seen many times. The chain recombines TRBV6-1 with TRBJ2-1; D is perhaps TRBD1 or TRBD2 (5 bases each). The germline gives CDR1 MNHNS, CDR2 SASEGT. V lost 8 bases, J lost 4 bases, and 18 bases lay in between. This CDR3 contains 15 residues. This CDR3 reads CASRISGTLYNEQFF. CDR3 nucleotide sequence: TGTGCCAGCCGAATTTCCGGGACCCTATACAATGAGCAGTTCTTC.

As concerns this clonotype: A much larger clone differs from this one at a single base, so this may be a read error. This chain connects TRBV10-3 to TRBJ2-7, with TRBD1 as a possible D gene (6 bases). Germline V gene sequence: CDR1 ENHRY, CDR2 SYGVKD. CDR3 length: 14 residues. The germline V and J ends were trimmed by 6 bases and 5 bases, with 17 bases remaining between them. The CDR3 loop is CAIREVRDTHEQYF. The CDR3 DNA is TGTGCCATCAGGGAGGTCCGGGACACCCACGAGCAGTACTTC.

This clonotype has at least ten counts. The chain's CDR3 is CASSTTGMSNEKLFF. CDR3 in DNA: TGTGCCAGCAGTACAACAGGGATGTCCAATGAAAAACTGTTTTTT. The gene calls are TRBV12-3 or TRBV12-4 and TRBJ1-4, with a possible D match to TRBD1 (6 bases). CDR3 size: 15 residues. The V and J ends lost 5 bases and 5 bases respectively, with 15 bases between them.

Turning to this clonotype: A read error may be the cause here, since a much bigger clone is one base away. V usage is TRBV4-2 and J usage is TRBJ1-4; D is possibly TRBD1 (5 bases). V lost 4 bases and J lost 1, with 13 bases in between. The CDR3 is 16 residues long. Germline lookup yields CDR1 LGHNA and CDR2 YNFKEQ. CDR3 amino acids: CASSPGTDVTNEKLFF. In nucleotides, the CDR3 is TGTGCCAGCAGCCCCGGGACGGATGTAACTAATGAAAAACTGTTTTTT.

This clonotype was recorded at least ten times. The chain recombines TRBV7-8 with TRBJ2-7, with 8 bases fitting TRBD1. With V trimmed by 5 bases and J by 3 bases, 3 bases remained unmatched. Germline V gene lookup returns CDR1 SGHVS and CDR2 FQNEAQ. CDR3 length: 13 amino acids. The CDR3 DNA is TGTGCCAGCAGCCAGGGGGCACTCTACGAGCAGTACTTC. This gives the protein CASSQGALYEQYF.

The chain is built from TRBV20-1 and TRBJ2-1, with D tentatively TRBD1 or TRBD2 (5 bases each). The ends were cut back, 3 bases at V and 2 bases at J, with 14 bases in the middle. The CDR3 sequence is 15 residues long. Germline loops: CDR1 DFQATT, CDR2 SNEGSKA (reference sequence). CDR3 sequence reads: CSASLTEGPYNEQFF. The CDR3 DNA reads TGCAGTGCTAGCCTGACTGAGGGGCCCTACAATGAGCAGTTCTTC.

This clonotype occurred many times. The V call is TRBV30, the J call TRBJ2-1; 8 bases agree with TRBD2. J lost 10 bases, V lost 1 base, and 6 bases had no gene match. CDR3 size: 13 residues. Germline V CDR1 and CDR2: GTSNPN, SVGIG (reference sequence). CDR3 region: CAWSARGGNEQFF. The CDR3 DNA reads TGTGCCTGGAGTGCCCGGGGGGGCAACGAGCAGTTCTTC.

Only a few counts were recorded for this clonotype. A read error may be the cause here, since a much bigger clone is one base away. The V gene is TRBV24-1, the J gene TRBJ2-7; tentative D call: TRBD1 (5 bases). The V end was cut by 4 bases, the J end by 5 bases, with 14 bases between. Per the germline V gene, CDR1 is KGHDR and CDR2 is SFDVKD. CDR3 size: 14 residues. The CDR3: CATSERTQPNEQYF. In DNA, the CDR3 is TGTGCCACCAGTGAGCGGACACAGCCTAACGAGCAGTACTTC.

The chain joins TRBV20-1 to TRBJ1-1; TRBD1 matches at 7 bases. The CDR3 has 18 amino acids. CDR1 and CDR2 from the germline V gene are DFQATT and SNEGSKA (reference sequence). Trimming at V came to 0 bases and at J to 1 base, leaving 14 bases not matched to a gene. As DNA, the CDR3 is TGCAGTGCTAGAGATAAAGGCCCGACAGGGCGTGGGAACACTGAAGCTTTCTTT. The encoded protein is CSARDKGPTGRGNTEAFF.

With regard to this clonotype: This may be a read error, as it is one base from a much larger clone. CDR3 region: CASSQLRPGGLTDMQYF. The DNA for the CDR3 is TGTGCCAGCAGCCAACTGAGACCGGGGGGGCTCACAGATATGCAGTATTTT. This chain joins TRBV3-1 and TRBJ2-3, with 8 nucleotides matching TRBD2. CDR3 length: 17 amino acids. Germline V gene data show CDR1 as LGHDT and CDR2 as YNNKEL (reference sequence).

This clonotype was seen a handful of times. This CDR3 is CASSLGPTEGNTEAFF. CDR3 DNA sequence: TGTGCCAGCAGCTTAGGCCCTACAGAGGGGAACACTGAAGCTTTCTTT. This chain connects TRBV7-2 to TRBJ1-1, with unresolved D. Trimming stripped 1 base from V and 1 base from J, with 13 bases between. Per germline, CDR1 SGHTA and CDR2 FQGNSA. The CDR3 is 16 amino acids.

This clonotype appeared a few times. A much larger clonotype is one base distant, so this may be a read error. This rearrangement joins TRBV20-1 to TRBJ2-1, with TRBD1 matching 9 bases. Germline V gene sequence: CDR1 DFQATT, CDR2 SNEGSKA (reference sequence). CDR3 length: 12 amino acids. The CDR3: CRASRTGEEQFF. DNA of the CDR3: TGCAGGGCTAGTCGGACAGGGGAGGAGCAGTTCTTC.